The 12 T cell receptor beta chains reported below all come from one sample, sequenced in a study of PD-L1 blockade in urothelial cancer. Sequencing was performed with immunoSEQ multiplex PCR; in TCRdb, only in-frame clones are kept and a portion is missing. The table lists tens of thousands of clones, approximately 84% of them singletons. The time point was: peripheral blood 6 weeks after treatment start. Specimen: PBMCs, collected around atezolizumab (anti-PD-L1) treatment. These receptors were taken from a man in his 70s with urothelial cancer.

The V gene is TRBV30, the J gene TRBJ1-1; perhaps TRBD1 as D (6 bases). V shed 4 bases and J shed 5 bases, with 11 bases lying between them. The CDR3 is 12 amino acids. Per the germline V gene, CDR1 is GTSNPN and CDR2 is SVGIG (reference sequence). The CDR3 DNA reads as TGTGCCTGGAACAACAGGGTAACTGAAGCTTTCTTT. This gives the protein CAWNNRVTEAFF.

The gene calls are TRBV11-3 and TRBJ2-7; 11 nucleotides agree with TRBD2. This CDR3 is built from 13 residues. Germline CDR1 SGHNT, CDR2 YENEEA. After removal of 6 bases from V and 10 bases from J, the junction contained 8 bases not matched to a gene. CDR3 sequence: CASSLTSGSDQYF. The CDR3, as DNA: TGTGCCAGCAGTCTAACTAGCGGGAGCGATCAGTACTTC.

This chain links TRBV11-2 with TRBJ2-7, with unresolved D. V dropped 4 bases and J dropped 5 bases, with 9 bases sitting between them. Germline values: CDR1 SGHAT, CDR2 FQNNGV. The CDR3 is 12 amino acids. For the CDR3, the DNA is TGTGCCAGCAGCTCCATGGGCGACGAGCAGTACTTC. This sequence encodes CASSSMGDEQYF.

This chain joins TRBV19 and TRBJ2-3; tentatively, D is TRBD1 (6 bases). V lost 8 bases, J lost 2 bases, and 11 bases lay in between. This CDR3 has 13 residues. From germline, CDR1 is LNHDA and CDR2 SQIVND (reference sequence). The CDR3 DNA sequence: TGTGCCAGTCGGGACACCCTCACAGATACGCAGTATTTT. This encodes CASRDTLTDTQYF.

DNA of the CDR3: TGTGCCAGCTCACCAAATACAGGGCAGCGCGGAAACACCATATATTTT. Protein sequence: CASSPNTGQRGNTIYF. This chain uses TRBV18 with TRBJ1-3; TRBD1 might be the D (6 bases). V was shortened by 2 bases and J by 4 bases, with 15 bases between the two germline ends. The CDR3 is 16 amino acids. CDR1 KGHSH and CDR2 LQKENI come from the germline V gene.

The chain joins TRBV7-9 to TRBJ1-4; no definite D call. The ends were cut back, 5 bases at V and 2 bases at J, with 9 bases in the middle. Germline assignment: CDR1 SEHNR and CDR2 FQNEAQ (reference sequence). This CDR3 has 14 residues. The CDR3 reads CASSRLNTNEKLFF. The CDR3 DNA follows: TGTGCCAGCAGCCGACTGAACACTAATGAAAAACTGTTTTTT.

The V gene is TRBV13, the J gene TRBJ2-3; the match to TRBD1 covers 8 bases. The CDR3 has 14 residues. The V segment lost 4 bases and the J segment 5 bases; nucleotides outside the gene matches: 5. Per germline, CDR1 PRHDT and CDR2 FYEKMQ (reference sequence). In nucleotides, the CDR3 is TGTGCCAGCAGCTCAAACGACAGGGGAGATACGCAGTATTTT. Translating gives CASSSNDRGDTQYF. Full variable domain (remainder filled in from reference TRBV13 and TRBJ2-3): AAGVIQSPRHLIKEKRETATLKCYPIPRHDTVYWYQQGPGQDPQFLISFYEKMQSDKGSIPDRFSAQQFSDYHSELNMSSLELGDSALYFCASSSNDRGDTQYFGPGTRLTVL.

The chain has TRBV19 and TRBJ2-1; TRBD2 aligns across 14 bases. The CDR3 contains 14 residues. CDR1 is LNHDA, CDR2 SQIVND, per germline (reference sequence). V lost 5 bases, J lost 9 bases, and 3 bases stayed unmatched. CDR3: CASSSGLAGVEQFF. CDR3 bases: TGTGCCAGTAGTTCGGGACTAGCGGGAGTTGAGCAGTTCTTC.

The V call is TRBV27, the J call TRBJ2-4; 10 positions agree with TRBD1. The V gene end was trimmed by 5 bases and the J gene end by 6 bases; junction bases not matched to a gene: 4. The CDR3 loop spans 14 amino acids. Per the germline V gene, CDR1 is MNHEY and CDR2 is SMNVEV (reference sequence). The CDR3 sequence: CASSPGTGVNIQYF. The CDR3 DNA follows: TGTGCCAGCAGTCCCGGGACAGGGGTAAACATTCAGTACTTC.

This chain uses TRBV5-8 with TRBJ2-3; 12 bases match TRBD1. Germline V gives CDR1 SGHTS, CDR2 YDEGEE. The CDR3 covers 16 residues. V was pared by 2 bases and J by 5 bases, with 6 bases of the junction left unmatched. CDR3 bases: TGTGCCAGCAGCTTACCGGGACAGGGGGCTGTAGATACGCAGTATTTT. Its protein is CASSLPGQGAVDTQYF.

Only one count was recorded for this clone. DNA for the CDR3: TGTGCCAGCAGTTACCCCACCCAGGGGGCCCAGCCCCAGCATTTT. It encodes CASSYPTQGAQPQHF. The rearrangement links TRBV6-6 to TRBJ1-5; TRBD1 matches at 8 bases. This CDR3 has 15 amino acids. With 2 bases clipped from V and 7 bases from J, the junction kept 7 bases outside the gene matches. Germline V gene sequence: CDR1 MNHNY, CDR2 SVGAGI (reference sequence).

Only one count was recorded for this clone. The rearrangement joins TRBV9 to TRBJ2-1; TRBD2 agrees at 7 bases. Unmatched junction bases numbered 3, after V lost 0 bases and J lost 3 bases. Germline lookup yields CDR1 SGDLS and CDR2 YYNGEE. The CDR3 totals 15 residues. Here the CDR3 DNA reads TGTGCCAGCAGCGTAGGGACTAGTAACTACAATGAGCAGTTCTTC. Its protein is CASSVGTSNYNEQFF.